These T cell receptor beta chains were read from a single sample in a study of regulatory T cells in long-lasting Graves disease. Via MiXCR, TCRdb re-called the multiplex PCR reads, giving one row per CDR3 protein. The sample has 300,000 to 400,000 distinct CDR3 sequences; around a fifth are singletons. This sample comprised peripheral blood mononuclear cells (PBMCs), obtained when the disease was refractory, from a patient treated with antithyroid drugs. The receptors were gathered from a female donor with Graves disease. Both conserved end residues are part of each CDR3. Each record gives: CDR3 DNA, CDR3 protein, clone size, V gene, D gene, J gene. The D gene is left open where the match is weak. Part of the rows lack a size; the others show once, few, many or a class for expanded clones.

CDR3nt: TGTGCCAGCAGCTTATCGGGCAAGAACACTGAAGCTTTCTTT
CDR3aa: CASSLSGKNTEAFF
abundance: many
v_gene: TRBV12-3/TRBV12-4
d_gene: NA
j_gene: TRBJ1-1

CDR3nt: TGTGCCAGCAACGGAGGGACTAGCGGGAGGGCCAGTGAGCAGTTCTTC
CDR3aa: CASNGGTSGRASEQFF
abundance: few
v_gene: TRBV7-2
d_gene: TRBD2
j_gene: TRBJ2-1

CDR3nt: TGTGCCAGTGTTCTGGACTTAGACTCTGGAAACACCATATATTTT
CDR3aa: CASVLDLDSGNTIYF
abundance: NA
v_gene: TRBV6-2/TRBV6-3
d_gene: NA
j_gene: TRBJ1-3

CDR3nt: TGCAGTGCTTTAACCGGACAGTCAGCCAGTAGCAATCAGCCCCAGCATTTT
CDR3aa: CSALTGQSASSNQPQHF
abundance: few
v_gene: TRBV20-1
d_gene: NA
j_gene: TRBJ1-5

CDR3nt: TGTGCCAGCAGTTTTGGGCGTGGACAGGAAGCTTTCTTT
CDR3aa: CASSFGRGQEAFF
abundance: NA
v_gene: TRBV12-3/TRBV12-4
d_gene: NA
j_gene: TRBJ1-1

CDR3nt: TGCGCCAGCAGCTTGGAGGGCTACAACTACGAGCAGTACTTC
CDR3aa: CASSLEGYNYEQYF
abundance: few
v_gene: TRBV5-1
d_gene: NA
j_gene: TRBJ2-7

CDR3nt: TGTGCCAGCAGCTCCCCAATTAATTCTGGAAACACCATATATTTT
CDR3aa: CASSSPINSGNTIYF
abundance: NA
v_gene: TRBV5-7
d_gene: NA
j_gene: TRBJ1-3

CDR3nt: TGCAGTGCTATCAGACTAGCGGGGATGGAAGAGACCCAGTACTTC
CDR3aa: CSAIRLAGMEETQYF
abundance: NA
v_gene: TRBV20-1
d_gene: TRBD2
j_gene: TRBJ2-5

CDR3nt: TGTGCCAGCAGCGTAGACACACGCGGGCAGCCCCAGCATTTT
CDR3aa: CASSVDTRGQPQHF
abundance: many
v_gene: TRBV7-8
d_gene: NA
j_gene: TRBJ1-5

CDR3nt: TGTGCCAGCAGTTACCCCTTCGGCTACGAGCAGTACTTC
CDR3aa: CASSYPFGYEQYF
abundance: few
v_gene: TRBV6-5
d_gene: NA
j_gene: TRBJ2-7

CDR3nt: TGTGCCTGGAGTGTAAACAGAAAGAACACTGAAGCTTTCTTT
CDR3aa: CAWSVNRKNTEAFF
abundance: many
v_gene: TRBV30
d_gene: NA
j_gene: TRBJ1-1

CDR3nt: TGTGCCAGCAGTTTACTTCGCATGAACACTGAAGCTTTCTTT
CDR3aa: CASSLLRMNTEAFF
abundance: many
v_gene: TRBV6-2/TRBV6-3
d_gene: NA
j_gene: TRBJ1-1

CDR3nt: TGTGCCAGCAGTTTATATGGGGGGAGCACTGAAGCTTTCTTT
CDR3aa: CASSLYGGSTEAFF
abundance: many
v_gene: TRBV12-3/TRBV12-4
d_gene: NA
j_gene: TRBJ1-1

CDR3nt: TGTGCCAGCAGCCCGCAAGCGGGAACTGGAAACACCATATATTTT
CDR3aa: CASSPQAGTGNTIYF
abundance: NA
v_gene: TRBV7-2
d_gene: NA
j_gene: TRBJ1-3

CDR3nt: TGTGCCAGCAGTTTATATGGGAAGAACACTGAAGCTTTCTTT
CDR3aa: CASSLYGKNTEAFF
abundance: many
v_gene: TRBV12-3/TRBV12-4
d_gene: NA
j_gene: TRBJ1-1

CDR3nt: TGTGCCAGCAGTTTATCGGGGACGGCGGGCAATGAGCAGTTCTTC
CDR3aa: CASSLSGTAGNEQFF
abundance: NA
v_gene: TRBV27
d_gene: NA
j_gene: TRBJ2-1

CDR3nt: TGTGCCAGCAGCGTCAAACTAGCCCTGGCGCCTCAAGAGACCCAGTACTTC
CDR3aa: CASSVKLALAPQETQYF
abundance: NA
v_gene: TRBV7-6
d_gene: NA
j_gene: TRBJ2-5

CDR3nt: TGTGCCAGCACCAGCGCCAGGGGGTATGGCTACACCTTC
CDR3aa: CASTSARGYGYTF
abundance: many
v_gene: TRBV2
d_gene: TRBD1
j_gene: TRBJ1-2

CDR3nt: TGTGCCAGCAGTCAGCTGGGACAGTTCACCGGGGAGCTGTTTTTT
CDR3aa: CASSQLGQFTGELFF
abundance: NA
v_gene: TRBV27
d_gene: TRBD1
j_gene: TRBJ2-2

CDR3nt: TGTGCCAGCAGTTTATGGGCCATATCAAATCAGCCCCAGCATTTT
CDR3aa: CASSLWAISNQPQHF
abundance: many
v_gene: TRBV28
d_gene: NA
j_gene: TRBJ1-5

CDR3nt: TGTGCCAGCTCACCACCGGCCTCCTCTGGAAACACCATATATTTT
CDR3aa: CASSPPASSGNTIYF
abundance: once
v_gene: TRBV18
d_gene: NA
j_gene: TRBJ1-3

CDR3nt: TGTGCCTGGAAGACTAGGGACAGGAACACCGGGGAGCTGTTTTTT
CDR3aa: CAWKTRDRNTGELFF
abundance: NA
v_gene: TRBV30
d_gene: NA
j_gene: TRBJ2-2

CDR3nt: TGTGCCAGCACCCCCACCCCGGGGACCCGGGAGACCCAGTACTTC
CDR3aa: CASTPTPGTRETQYF
abundance: many
v_gene: TRBV28
d_gene: NA
j_gene: TRBJ2-5

CDR3nt: TGTGCCAGCAGGTACAGGGCCGATCTGAACACTGAAGCTTTCTTT
CDR3aa: CASRYRADLNTEAFF
abundance: many
v_gene: TRBV11-3
d_gene: NA
j_gene: TRBJ1-1

CDR3nt: TGTGCCAGCTCTCGCGAGGTAGCGGGATTGAGCTCCTACGAGCAGTACTTC
CDR3aa: CASSREVAGLSSYEQYF
abundance: many
v_gene: TRBV6-1
d_gene: TRBD2
j_gene: TRBJ2-7

CDR3nt: TGTGCCAGTAGTGTCACACCCGGAGCAAAACTGTTTTTT
CDR3aa: CASSVTPGAKLFF
abundance: NA
v_gene: TRBV19
d_gene: NA
j_gene: TRBJ1-4

CDR3nt: TGTGCCAGCAGCTCGAGGCCCGACAGAGAGTACTTC
CDR3aa: CASSSRPDREYF
abundance: NA
v_gene: TRBV5-5
d_gene: NA
j_gene: TRBJ2-7

CDR3nt: TGTGCCTGGAGGACCACAGCATATGGCTACACCTTC
CDR3aa: CAWRTTAYGYTF
abundance: many
v_gene: TRBV30
d_gene: NA
j_gene: TRBJ1-2

CDR3nt: TGTGCCAGCAGCCAAAACAGGGGGCATCAGCCCCAGCATTTT
CDR3aa: CASSQNRGHQPQHF
abundance: many
v_gene: TRBV7-2
d_gene: TRBD1
j_gene: TRBJ1-5

CDR3nt: TGTGCCAGCAGTTTACTAGGCGATGAGCAGTTCTTC
CDR3aa: CASSLLGDEQFF
abundance: NA
v_gene: TRBV28
d_gene: NA
j_gene: TRBJ2-1

CDR3nt: TGTGCCAGCAGCAGACTCAAGATGAACACTGAAGCTTTCTTT
CDR3aa: CASSRLKMNTEAFF
abundance: many
v_gene: TRBV6-1
d_gene: NA
j_gene: TRBJ1-1

CDR3nt: TGTGCCAGCTCACCAACCGGGACGGGGGAAGGCTACACCTTC
CDR3aa: CASSPTGTGEGYTF
abundance: few
v_gene: TRBV18
d_gene: NA
j_gene: TRBJ1-2

CDR3nt: TGTGCCAGCAGCTTGGACGCCTACTCTGGAAACACCATATATTTT
CDR3aa: CASSLDAYSGNTIYF
abundance: few
v_gene: TRBV7-3
d_gene: NA
j_gene: TRBJ1-3

CDR3nt: TGTGCCAGCAGAGACCAGGCGTTCAATCAGCCCCATCATTTT
CDR3aa: CASRDQAFNQPHHF
abundance: NA
v_gene: TRBV12-3/TRBV12-4
d_gene: NA
j_gene: TRBJ1-5

CDR3nt: TGTGCCAGCAGTTTCTCCTCTAGCGGGGCCTCAGATACGCAGTATTTT
CDR3aa: CASSFSSSGASDTQYF
abundance: once
v_gene: TRBV12-3/TRBV12-4
d_gene: TRBD2
j_gene: TRBJ2-3

CDR3nt: TGTGCCAGCAGCGCGGGGACAGGGAACTATGGCTACACCTTC
CDR3aa: CASSAGTGNYGYTF
abundance: many
v_gene: TRBV7-9
d_gene: TRBD1
j_gene: TRBJ1-2

CDR3nt: TGTGCCAGCAGTTCCCTTCCGAGGGTCGGGTACGAGCAGTACTTC
CDR3aa: CASSSLPRVGYEQYF
abundance: many
v_gene: TRBV28
d_gene: NA
j_gene: TRBJ2-7

CDR3nt: TGTGCCAGACATTCACCGGGACAGGGACTATGTGGCTACACCTTC
CDR3aa: CARHSPGQGLCGYTF
abundance: NA
v_gene: TRBV7-3
d_gene: TRBD1
j_gene: TRBJ1-2

CDR3nt: TGTGCCAGTAGTATGATGGAGGGCGGCTACACCTTC
CDR3aa: CASSMMEGGYTF
abundance: many
v_gene: TRBV19
d_gene: NA
j_gene: TRBJ1-2

CDR3nt: TGTGCCAGTAGTAGCAGGGACTCGGGCAATCAGCCCCAGCATTTT
CDR3aa: CASSSRDSGNQPQHF
abundance: NA
v_gene: TRBV19
d_gene: NA
j_gene: TRBJ1-5

CDR3nt: TGCAGTGTTCCCACCCCGCGGGGCCTCCTGTTCGATAGCAATCAGCCCCAGCATTTT
CDR3aa: CSVPTPRGLLFDSNQPQHF
abundance: NA
v_gene: TRBV20-1
d_gene: NA
j_gene: TRBJ1-5

CDR3nt: TGTGCCAGCGCAACCGCCGGACGGAGCGATCAGCCCCAGCATTTT
CDR3aa: CASATAGRSDQPQHF
abundance: many
v_gene: TRBV12-3/TRBV12-4
d_gene: NA
j_gene: TRBJ1-5

CDR3nt: TGTGCCAGCAGTCCTCGTTGGGGGGCGAGCTTCGGGTCCTACGAGCAGTACTTC
CDR3aa: CASSPRWGASFGSYEQYF
abundance: few
v_gene: TRBV27
d_gene: NA
j_gene: TRBJ2-7

CDR3nt: TGTGCCAGCAGTTCGGACAGGTTTAATTCACCCCTCCACTTT
CDR3aa: CASSSDRFNSPLHF
abundance: many
v_gene: TRBV28
d_gene: TRBD1
j_gene: TRBJ1-6

CDR3nt: TGTGCCAGTAGTATTATATCCGGGGCCAACGTCCTGACTTTC
CDR3aa: CASSIISGANVLTF
abundance: few
v_gene: TRBV19
d_gene: NA
j_gene: TRBJ2-6

CDR3nt: TGCAGTGCTCAACCAGGTCATGGCTACACCTTC
CDR3aa: CSAQPGHGYTF
abundance: many
v_gene: TRBV20-1
d_gene: NA
j_gene: TRBJ1-2

CDR3nt: TGTGCCAGCAGCAAATATCCCTCGCGGGAGCAGTACTTC
CDR3aa: CASSKYPSREQYF
abundance: NA
v_gene: TRBV5-5
d_gene: NA
j_gene: TRBJ2-7

CDR3nt: TGTGCCACCAGCCCCGGGACAGGCGATCACTACGAGCAGTACTTC
CDR3aa: CATSPGTGDHYEQYF
abundance: many
v_gene: TRBV15
d_gene: TRBD1
j_gene: TRBJ2-7